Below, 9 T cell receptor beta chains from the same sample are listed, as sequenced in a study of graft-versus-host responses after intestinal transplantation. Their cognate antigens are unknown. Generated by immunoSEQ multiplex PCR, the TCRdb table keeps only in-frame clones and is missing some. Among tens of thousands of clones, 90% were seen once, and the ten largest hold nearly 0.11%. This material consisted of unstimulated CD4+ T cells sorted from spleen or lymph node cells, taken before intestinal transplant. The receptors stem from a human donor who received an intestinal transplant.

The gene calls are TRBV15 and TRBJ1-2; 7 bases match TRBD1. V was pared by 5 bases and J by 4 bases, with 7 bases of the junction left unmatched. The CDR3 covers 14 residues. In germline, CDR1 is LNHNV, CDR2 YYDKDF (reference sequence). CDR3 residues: CATSSSGTVYGYTF. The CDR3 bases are TGTGCCACCAGCTCCTCCGGGACAGTCTATGGCTACACCTTC.

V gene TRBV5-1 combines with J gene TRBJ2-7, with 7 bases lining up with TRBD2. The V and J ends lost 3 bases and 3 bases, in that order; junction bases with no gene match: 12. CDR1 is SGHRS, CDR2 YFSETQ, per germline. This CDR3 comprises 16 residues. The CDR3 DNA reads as TGCGCCAGCAGCTCTCAGATCCGGGACTACAACTACGAGCAGTACTTC. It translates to CASSSQIRDYNYEQYF.

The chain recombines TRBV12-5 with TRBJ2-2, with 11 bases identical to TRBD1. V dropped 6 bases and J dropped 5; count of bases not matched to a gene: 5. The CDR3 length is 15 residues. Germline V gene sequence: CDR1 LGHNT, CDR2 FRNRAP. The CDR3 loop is CASGTGQGETGELFF. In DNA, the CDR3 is TGTGCTAGTGGCACGGGACAGGGGGAAACCGGGGAGCTGTTTTTT.

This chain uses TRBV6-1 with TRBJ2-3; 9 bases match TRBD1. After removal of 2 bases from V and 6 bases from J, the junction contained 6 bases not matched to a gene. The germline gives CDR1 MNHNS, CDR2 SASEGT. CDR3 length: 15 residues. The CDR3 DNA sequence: TGTGCCAGCAGTGAACCGGGACAGGGAGCTGATACGCAGTATTTT. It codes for CASSEPGQGADTQYF.

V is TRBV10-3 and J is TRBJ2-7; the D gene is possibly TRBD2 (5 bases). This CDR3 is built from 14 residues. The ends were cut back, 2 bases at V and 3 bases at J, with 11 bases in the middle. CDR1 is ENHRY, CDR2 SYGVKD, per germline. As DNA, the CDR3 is TGTGCCATCAGTGAGATCACCCGGGGCTACGAGCAGTACTTC. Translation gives CAISEITRGYEQYF.

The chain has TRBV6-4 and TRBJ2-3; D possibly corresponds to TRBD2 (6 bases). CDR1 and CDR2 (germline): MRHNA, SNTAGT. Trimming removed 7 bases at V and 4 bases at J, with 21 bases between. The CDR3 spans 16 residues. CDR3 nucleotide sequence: TGTGCCAGCAACCCACTAGCAATAGAGGGGCCAGATACGCAGTATTTT. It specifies CASNPLAIEGPDTQYF.

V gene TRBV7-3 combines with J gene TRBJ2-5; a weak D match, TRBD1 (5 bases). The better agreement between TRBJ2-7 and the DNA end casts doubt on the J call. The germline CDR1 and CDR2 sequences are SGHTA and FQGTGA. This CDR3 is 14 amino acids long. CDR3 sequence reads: CASSEDGAVYEQYF. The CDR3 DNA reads TGTGCCAGCAGCGAAGATGGGGCGGTCTACGAGCAGTACTTC.

The CDR3 is CASSLDRAWGANVLTF. The CDR3, as DNA: TGTGCCAGCAGCTTGGACAGGGCGTGGGGGGCCAACGTCCTGACTTTC. The chain couples TRBV5-8 to TRBJ2-6, with D maybe TRBD1 (6 bases). V was cut by 0 bases and J by 4 bases, with 11 bases left in between. From germline, CDR1 is SGHTS and CDR2 YDEGEE. The CDR3 is made up of 16 amino acids. Full variable domain (rest looked up from reference TRBV5-8 and TRBJ2-6): EAGVTQSPTHLIKTRGQQATLRCSPISGHTSVYWYQQALGLGLQFLLWYDEGEERNRGNFPPRFSGRQFPNYSSELNVNALELEDSALYLCASSLDRAWGANVLTFGAGSRLTVL.

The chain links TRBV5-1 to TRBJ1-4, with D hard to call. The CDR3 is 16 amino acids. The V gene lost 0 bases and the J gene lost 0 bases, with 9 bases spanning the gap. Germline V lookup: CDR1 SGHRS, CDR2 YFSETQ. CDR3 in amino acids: CASSLDPGATNEKLFF. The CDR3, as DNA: TGCGCCAGCAGCTTGGACCCCGGGGCAACTAATGAAAAACTGTTTTTT.